A single sample gave rise to the 8 T cell receptor beta chains below, sequenced in a study of blood T cell repertoires in COVID-19. Some clones are missing from TCRdb's copy, which holds only in-frame ones; the method was immunoSEQ multiplex PCR. Of under 60,000 clones listed, around four fifths are singletons. The sequencing sample was made of peripheral blood. The source of these receptors is a human donor in a cohort sampled during active COVID-19.

The CDR3 DNA follows: TGCAGCGTTGCAGGGCTGAGCGATCAGCCCCAGCATTTT. It yields the protein CSVAGLSDQPQHF. V is TRBV29-1 and J is TRBJ1-5, with a weak D call TRBD1 (5 bases). The CDR3 loop spans 13 amino acids. Germline V lookup: CDR1 SQVTM, CDR2 ANQGSEA. The germline V and J ends were trimmed by 4 bases and 5 bases, with 12 bases remaining between them.

V is TRBV4-1 and J is TRBJ1-1; the D is unclear. The germline V gene has CDR1 MGHRA and CDR2 YSYEKL. The V end lost 0 bases, the J end lost 1 base, and 6 bases lay between the germline ends. CDR3 size: 14 residues. DNA of the CDR3: TGCGCCAGCAGCCAAGATCGAGGGAACACTGAAGCTTTCTTT. Amino acids: CASSQDRGNTEAFF.

Comments on this clone: The germline gene is not matched at one end of the junction; a read error may be the cause. The rearrangement links TRBV7-7 to TRBJ2-3; 7 bases are shared with TRBD1. This CDR3 has 14 residues. CDR1 is SSHAT and CDR2 is FNYEAQ in the germline V gene (reference sequence). Here the CDR3 DNA reads TGTGCTAGCAGTTCGGACAGGTGGACAGATACGCAGTATTTT. Its translation: CASSSDRWTDTQYF.

This sequence joins TRBV7-6 and TRBJ1-2; maybe TRBD1 (6 bases). The length of the CDR3 is 16 residues. The V and J ends lost 0 bases and 6 bases respectively, with 17 bases between them. Germline V gene sequence: CDR1 SGHVS, CDR2 FNYEAQ. CDR3 nucleotides: TGTGCCAGCAGCTTAGCGGCGCAGGGGAGGGGAAATGGCTACACCTTC. The encoded protein is CASSLAAQGRGNGYTF.

The chain employs TRBV3-1 (or the pseudogene TRBV3-2) and TRBJ1-5; 8 bases agree with TRBD1. Germline values: CDR1 LGHDT, CDR2 YNNKEL (reference sequence). The CDR3 sequence is 15 residues long. The ends lost 0 bases at V and 7 bases at J; junction bases unmatched: 5. DNA of the CDR3: TGTGCCAGCAGCCAAGATTGGGCAGGGGGCCAGCCCCAGCATTTT. Protein product: CASSQDWAGGQPQHF.

This chain joins TRBV11-2 and TRBJ2-1, with 11 bases fitting TRBD2. V lost 5 bases and J lost 7; bases outside the gene matches: 10. Germline V gene sequence: CDR1 SGHAT, CDR2 FQNNGV. This CDR3 has 16 amino acids. The CDR3 protein is CASSLGSGGAGNEQFF. CDR3 bases: TGTGCCAGCAGCCTAGGTAGCGGGGGGGCCGGGAATGAGCAGTTCTTC.

This CDR3 reads CATSDGGTGPMNTEAFF. In DNA, the CDR3 is TGTGCCACCAGTGACGGGGGGACAGGGCCTATGAACACTGAAGCTTTCTTT. This rearrangement joins TRBV24-1 to TRBJ1-1; 9 positions agree with TRBD1. The V gene's germline CDR1 is KGHDR and CDR2 SFDVKD. The CDR3 contains 17 residues. V lost 4 bases to trimming and J lost 0 bases; unmatched junction nucleotides: 8.

The rearrangement links TRBV10-2 to TRBJ2-6; 7 positions agree with TRBD1. This CDR3 is 15 amino acids long. CDR1 is WSHSY, CDR2 SAAADI, per germline. V trimming: 5 bases; J trimming: 2 bases; junction bases outside the gene matches: 3. CDR3 protein: CASSQTGTGANVLTF. DNA for the CDR3: TGCGCCAGCAGTCAGACAGGGACTGGGGCCAACGTCCTGACTTTC.